This TCR beta chain comes out of a study of resident and recirculating memory T cells in vitiligo. Looking at the study overall: Each patient gave two lesional and two nonlesional epidermal shave biopsies, plus PBMCs.

Profiling relied on immunoSEQ multiplex PCR, and the TCRdb table lists in-frame clones only, not all of them. The table has 65,000 to 80,000 clones, under 95% seen once. Germline trimming cut 7 bases from V and 2 bases from J; bases unmatched to any gene: 9. Germline V gene sequence: CDR1 SQVTM, CDR2 ANQGSEA. The CDR3 spans 15 residues. This sequence joins TRBV29-1 and TRBJ2-5; 11 nucleotides agree with TRBD2. The clonotype was recovered from a male donor with vitiligo. The sequenced sample consisted of blood. Here the CDR3 reads CSGNLAGGPQETQYF. DNA for the CDR3: TGCAGCGGGAACCTAGCGGGAGGCCCTCAAGAGACCCAGTACTTC.